These 23 T cell receptor beta chains were sequenced from one sample in a study of blood T cell repertoires in COVID-19. Assay used: immunoSEQ multiplex PCR; TCRdb lists only in-frame clones, some missing. In the table there are over 90,000 clones, more than 90% of which are singletons. The sequenced sample consisted of peripheral blood. Receptors were obtained from a woman in her 50s with COVID-19, enrolled during active disease.

The chain joins TRBV23-1 to TRBJ1-4; no firm D call. TRBV23-1 is an ORF for which the function is uncertain. V shed 4 bases and J shed 8 bases, with 5 bases lying between them. The CDR3 covers 11 residues. CDR3 in amino acids: CASSPREKLFF. The CDR3 DNA reads as TGCGCCAGCAGTCCCCGGGAAAAACTGTTTTTT.

The chain couples TRBV23-1 to TRBJ1-3, with 9 positions matching TRBD1. TRBV23-1 is given ORF status, its function remaining uncertain. The CDR3 length is 15 residues. With 5 bases clipped from V and 2 bases from J, the junction kept 4 bases outside the gene matches. CDR3 sequence reads: CASSKDRGTGNTIYF. CDR3 nucleotide sequence: TGCGCCAGCAGTAAGGACAGGGGAACTGGAAACACCATATATTTT.

This chain connects TRBV2 to TRBJ1-1; 9 bases map to TRBD1. The V segment lost 6 bases and the J segment 0 bases; nucleotides outside the gene matches: 5. Germline values: CDR1 SNHLY, CDR2 FYNNEI. This CDR3 region has 15 residues. The CDR3 sequence: CASSRTGVVNTEAFF. CDR3 bases: TGTGCCAGCAGCCGGACAGGGGTTGTGAACACTGAAGCTTTCTTT.

The chain links TRBV15 to TRBJ1-2; D is unresolved. This CDR3 spans 16 amino acids. V lost 4 bases to trimming and J lost 5 bases, with 20 bases between them. Germline CDR1 is LNHNV and CDR2 is YYDKDF (reference sequence). CDR3 sequence: CATSNRFGRPEYGYTF. In DNA, the CDR3 is TGTGCCACCAGCAATAGATTCGGGAGACCGGAGTATGGCTACACCTTC.

The V gene is TRBV2, the J gene TRBJ2-3; 8 bases agree with TRBD2. CDR1 is SNHLY, CDR2 FYNNEI, per germline. CDR3 size: 14 residues. With V trimmed by 4 bases and J by 1 base, 1 base remained unmatched. This CDR3 reads CASSGREGTDTQYF. The CDR3 DNA sequence: TGTGCCAGCAGTGGGCGGGAGGGCACAGATACGCAGTATTTT.

This rearrangement joins TRBV3-1 (or the pseudogene TRBV3-2) to TRBJ2-7; the D gene is possibly TRBD2 (6 bases). The CDR3 extends over 13 amino acids. The germline V and J ends were trimmed by 6 bases and 2 bases, with 11 bases remaining between them. Germline V gene lookup returns CDR1 LGHDT and CDR2 YNNKEL (reference sequence). CDR3 bases: TGTGCCAGCAGGGGTGGGGGGACCTACGAGCAGTACTTC. Translated, it gives CASRGGGTYEQYF.

This clone has just one count. The chain links TRBV7-2 to TRBJ1-2; TRBD1 is a possible D gene (6 bases). Germline-derived CDR1 and CDR2 are SGHTA and FQGNSA. The length of the CDR3 is 15 residues. Trimming removed 4 bases from V and 7 bases from J, with 19 bases in between. CDR3 region: CASSYSTTSRGGYTF. The DNA of the CDR3 is TGTGCCAGCAGCTATAGTACAACGTCCAGGGGTGGCTACACCTTC.

The chain uses TRBV7-7 and TRBJ2-5, with D perhaps TRBD2 (6 bases). The V end lost 3 bases, the J end lost 5 bases, and 13 bases lay between the germline ends. CDR3 size: 14 residues. Germline V gene sequence: CDR1 SSHAT, CDR2 FNYEAQ (reference sequence). Here the CDR3 reads CASSLLTRGETQYF. In DNA form, the CDR3 reads TGTGCCAGCAGCTTGCTGACTAGAGGGGAGACCCAGTACTTC.

The CDR3 sequence: CASSYKYKPNREEAFF. In DNA form, the CDR3 reads TGTGCCAGCAGTTATAAGTATAAGCCTAACAGGGAGGAAGCTTTCTTT. The chain carries TRBV6-2 or TRBV6-3 and TRBJ1-1; D possibly corresponds to TRBD1 (6 bases). V gave up 3 bases and J gave up 8 bases, with 22 bases separating them. The germline CDR1 and CDR2 sequences are MNHEY and SVGEGT. CDR3 length equals 16 residues.

The V and J genes are TRBV3-1 (or the pseudogene TRBV3-2) and TRBJ1-5, with D perhaps matching TRBD1 (6 bases). CDR3 length equals 14 residues. The V end was cut by 3 bases, the J end by 8 bases, with 14 bases between. Germline CDR1 LGHDT, CDR2 YNNKEL (reference sequence). The CDR3 DNA reads TGTGCCAGCAGCCAGGGACACGTCAAGGAGCCCCAGCATTTT. Its protein product is CASSQGHVKEPQHF.

This clone was seen once. At the DNA level, this CDR3 is encoded by other sequences in the same sample as well. The chain has TRBV7-2 and TRBJ1-2; D is unresolved. The CDR3 has 12 residues. Looked up from germline, CDR1 is SGHTA and CDR2 is FQGNSA. Trimming removed 5 bases at V and 4 bases at J, with 8 bases between. CDR3 bases: TGTGCCAGCAGCCCCACTGCCTATGGCTACACCTTC. Amino acids: CASSPTAYGYTF.

J is TRBJ1-5 and V is TRBV4-1, with 7 nucleotides matching TRBD1. CDR1 and CDR2 (germline): MGHRA, YSYEKL. This CDR3 spans 16 amino acids. V lost 4 bases to trimming and J lost 0 bases; unmatched junction nucleotides: 6. CDR3 sequence: CASSLSGTASNQPQHF. The CDR3 DNA reads as TGCGCCAGCAGCCTCTCCGGGACAGCTAGCAATCAGCCCCAGCATTTT.

The gene calls are TRBV10-3 and TRBJ2-1; D is unclear. The V gene lost 0 bases and the J gene lost 5 bases, with 14 bases spanning the gap. The CDR3 is 16 residues long. Germline CDR1 reads ENHRY; CDR2 reads SYGVKD. CDR3: CAISESTGHSDNEQFF. For the CDR3, the DNA is TGTGCCATCAGTGAGTCGACGGGTCATTCCGACAATGAGCAGTTCTTC.

The chain recombines TRBV27 with TRBJ2-5; 8 nucleotides align to TRBD2. This CDR3 contains 11 residues. Per the germline V gene, CDR1 is MNHEY and CDR2 is SMNVEV (reference sequence). The V gene end was trimmed by 3 bases and the J gene end by 9 bases; junction bases not matched to a gene: 0. Here the CDR3 reads CASSFGRAQYF. The CDR3, as DNA: TGTGCCAGCAGTTTCGGGAGGGCCCAGTACTTC.

CDR3 sequence reads: CASSKPSGGHPNTGELFF. CDR3 nucleotide sequence: TGTGCCAGTAGTAAGCCCAGCGGGGGGCACCCGAACACCGGGGAGCTGTTTTTT. This chain joins TRBV19 and TRBJ2-2, with TRBD2 matching over 9 bases. This CDR3 has 18 amino acids. With V trimmed by 4 bases and J by 0 bases, 9 bases remained unmatched. CDR1 is LNHDA and CDR2 is SQIVND in the germline V gene (reference sequence).

The V and J genes are TRBV6-2 or TRBV6-3 and TRBJ2-2; 9 nucleotides align to TRBD2. The V segment lost 2 bases and the J segment 5 bases; nucleotides outside the gene matches: 6. The CDR3 is made up of 16 amino acids. The germline V gene has CDR1 MNHEY and CDR2 SVGEGT. The CDR3, as DNA: TGTGCCAGCAGTTACCACCCTAGCGGGGATACCGGGGAGCTGTTTTTT. Protein product: CASSYHPSGDTGELFF.

The chain employs TRBV19 and TRBJ2-3, with 13 bases fitting TRBD2. CDR1 is LNHDA, CDR2 SQIVND, per germline (reference sequence). V was clipped by 5 bases and J by 4 bases; unmatched bases: 12. This CDR3 spans 18 amino acids. The CDR3 sequence: CASSSRPGTSGVSDTQYF. CDR3 in DNA: TGTGCCAGTAGTTCCCGTCCCGGGACTAGCGGGGTTTCAGATACGCAGTATTTT. Full variable domain (rest looked up from reference TRBV19 and TRBJ2-3): DGGITQSPKYLFRKEGQNVTLSCEQNLNHDAMYWYRQDPGQGLRLIYYSQIVNDFQKGDIAEGYSVSREKKESFPLTVTSAQKNPTAFYLCASSSRPGTSGVSDTQYFGPGTRLTVL.

V is TRBV5-1 and J is TRBJ1-6; 8 bases match TRBD1. CDR3 length: 15 amino acids. Germline loops: CDR1 SGHRS, CDR2 YFSETQ. V gave up 3 bases and J gave up 5 bases; unmatched junction bases: 4. The CDR3 region is CASSSRTGNNSPLHF. The CDR3 DNA is TGCGCCAGCAGCTCACGGACAGGGAATAATTCACCCCTCCACTTT.

The chain couples TRBV6-2 or TRBV6-3 to TRBJ2-7; D call uncertain. The V gene's germline CDR1 is MNHEY and CDR2 SVGEGT. The ends were cut back, 6 bases at V and 2 bases at J, with 8 bases in the middle. The CDR3 consists of 12 residues. The CDR3 sequence: CASSNNPYEQYF. In nucleotides, the CDR3 is TGTGCCAGCAGCAACAACCCCTACGAGCAGTACTTC.

The chain employs TRBV30 and TRBJ2-2; D is uncertain. The CDR3 has 13 residues. Trimming shortened V by 2 bases and J by 7 bases, and 11 bases separated the two germline ends. From germline, CDR1 is GTSNPN and CDR2 SVGIG (reference sequence). The CDR3: CAWSSDNFGELFF. The CDR3, as DNA: TGTGCCTGGAGTTCCGACAATTTCGGGGAGCTGTTTTTT. The variable domain in full, completed from reference TRBV30 and TRBJ2-2, reads SQTIHQWPATLVQPVGSPLSLECTVEGTSNPNLYWYRQAAGRGLQLLFYSVGIGQISSEVPQNLSASRPQDRQFILSSKKLLLSDSGFYLCAWSSDNFGELFFGEGSRLTVL.

The rearrangement joins TRBV6-5 to TRBJ1-2, with a weak D call TRBD1 (6 bases). Germline V gene data show CDR1 as MNHEY and CDR2 as SVGAGI. The CDR3 has 12 residues. The V end lost 4 bases, the J end lost 7 bases, and 10 bases lay between the germline ends. For the CDR3, the DNA is TGTGCCAGCAGTTTAAACAGGGTTGGCTACACCTTC. Protein sequence: CASSLNRVGYTF.

The chain carries TRBV24-1 and TRBJ1-1, with a possible D match to TRBD1 (6 bases). The germline V gene has CDR1 KGHDR and CDR2 SFDVKD. This CDR3 contains 14 residues. Trimming removed 5 bases from V and 3 bases from J, with 12 bases in between. CDR3 DNA sequence: TGTGCCACCAGTGGGACTTCAGGGGACACTGAAGCTTTCTTT. Residues: CATSGTSGDTEAFF.

The DNA for the CDR3 is TGTGCCAGCAGCTTAGAACAGGGACCGATCTACTTC. This sequence encodes CASSLEQGPIYF. The genes are TRBV13 and TRBJ2-7; tentative D call: TRBD1 (6 bases). CDR3 length: 12 residues. Per the germline V gene, CDR1 is PRHDT and CDR2 is FYEKMQ (reference sequence). V lost 1 base, J lost 13 bases, and 14 bases lay in between.